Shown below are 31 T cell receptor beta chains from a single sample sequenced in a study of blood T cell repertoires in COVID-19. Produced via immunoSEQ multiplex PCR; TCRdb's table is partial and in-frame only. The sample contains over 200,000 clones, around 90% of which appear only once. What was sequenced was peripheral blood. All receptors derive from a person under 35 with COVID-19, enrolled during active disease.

CDR3 nucleotides: TGCGCCAGCAGCCCAAGACTAGCTCGGGGTTTAATGGATATAAATGAGCAGTTCTTC. It yields the protein CASSPRLARGLMDINEQFF. J is TRBJ2-1 and V is TRBV5-1, with 7 nucleotides matching TRBD2. J was trimmed by 7 bases and V by 4 bases; bases with no gene match: 23. This CDR3 is 19 amino acids long. CDR1 SGHRS and CDR2 YFSETQ come from the germline V gene.

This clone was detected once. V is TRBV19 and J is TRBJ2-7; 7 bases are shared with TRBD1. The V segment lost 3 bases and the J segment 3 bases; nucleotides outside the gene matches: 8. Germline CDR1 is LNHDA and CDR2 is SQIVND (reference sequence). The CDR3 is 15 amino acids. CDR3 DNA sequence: TGTGCCAGTAGTATCAGCCGGGACAGAGACTACGAGCAGTACTTC. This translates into CASSISRDRDYEQYF. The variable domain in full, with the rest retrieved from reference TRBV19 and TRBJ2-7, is DGGITQSPKYLFRKEGQNVTLSCEQNLNHDAMYWYRQDPGQGLRLIYYSQIVNDFQKGDIAEGYSVSREKKESFPLTVTSAQKNPTAFYLCASSISRDRDYEQYFGPGTRLTVT.

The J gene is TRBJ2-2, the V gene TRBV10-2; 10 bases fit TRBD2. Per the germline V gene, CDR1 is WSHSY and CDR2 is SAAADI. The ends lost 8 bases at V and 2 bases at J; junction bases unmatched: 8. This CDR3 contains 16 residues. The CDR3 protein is CASLPLAGGNTGELFF. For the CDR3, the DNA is TGCGCCAGCTTACCATTAGCGGGAGGCAACACCGGGGAGCTGTTTTTT.

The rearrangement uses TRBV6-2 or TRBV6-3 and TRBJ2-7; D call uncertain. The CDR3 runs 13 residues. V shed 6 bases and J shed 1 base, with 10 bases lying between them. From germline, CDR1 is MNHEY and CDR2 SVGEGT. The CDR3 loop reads CASSLHPSYEQYF. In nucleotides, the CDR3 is TGTGCCAGCAGCCTACACCCGTCCTACGAGCAGTACTTC.

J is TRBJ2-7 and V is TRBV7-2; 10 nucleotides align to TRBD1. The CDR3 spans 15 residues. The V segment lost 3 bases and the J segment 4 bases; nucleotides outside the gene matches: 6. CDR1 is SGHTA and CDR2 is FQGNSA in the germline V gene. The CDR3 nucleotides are TGTGCCAGCAGCTTGGACAGGGGGTCTTTATACGAGCAGTACTTC. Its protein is CASSLDRGSLYEQYF.

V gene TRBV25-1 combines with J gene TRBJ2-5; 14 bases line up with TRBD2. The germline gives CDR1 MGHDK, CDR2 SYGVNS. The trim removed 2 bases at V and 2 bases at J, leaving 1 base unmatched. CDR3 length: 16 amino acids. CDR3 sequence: CASSERTSGGQETQYF. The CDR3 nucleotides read TGTGCCAGCAGTGAAAGGACTAGCGGGGGGCAAGAGACCCAGTACTTC.

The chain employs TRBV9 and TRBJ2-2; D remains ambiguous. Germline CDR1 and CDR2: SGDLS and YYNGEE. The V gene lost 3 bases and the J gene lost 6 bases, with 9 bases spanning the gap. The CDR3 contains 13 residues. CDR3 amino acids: CASSETLAGELFF. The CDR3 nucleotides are TGTGCCAGCAGCGAAACTTTGGCCGGGGAGCTGTTTTTT.

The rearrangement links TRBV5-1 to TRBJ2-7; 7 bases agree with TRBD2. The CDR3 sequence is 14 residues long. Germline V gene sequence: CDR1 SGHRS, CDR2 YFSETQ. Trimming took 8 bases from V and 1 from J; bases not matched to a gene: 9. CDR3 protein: CASGWSGTSYEQYF. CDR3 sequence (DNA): TGCGCCAGTGGGTGGAGCGGGACTTCCTACGAGCAGTACTTC.

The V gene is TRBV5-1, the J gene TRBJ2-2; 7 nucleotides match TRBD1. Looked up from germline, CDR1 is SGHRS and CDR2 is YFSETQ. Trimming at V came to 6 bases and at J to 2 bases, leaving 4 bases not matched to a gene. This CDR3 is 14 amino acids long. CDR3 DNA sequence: TGCGCCAGCATGGGGACAGAAAACACCGGGGAGCTGTTTTTT. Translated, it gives CASMGTENTGELFF.

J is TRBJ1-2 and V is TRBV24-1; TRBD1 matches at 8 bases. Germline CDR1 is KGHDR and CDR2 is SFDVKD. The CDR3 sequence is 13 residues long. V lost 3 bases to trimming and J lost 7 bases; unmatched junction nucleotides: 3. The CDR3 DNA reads TGTGCCACCAGTGATCAGGGGGCGCCTGGCTACACCTTC. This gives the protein CATSDQGAPGYTF.

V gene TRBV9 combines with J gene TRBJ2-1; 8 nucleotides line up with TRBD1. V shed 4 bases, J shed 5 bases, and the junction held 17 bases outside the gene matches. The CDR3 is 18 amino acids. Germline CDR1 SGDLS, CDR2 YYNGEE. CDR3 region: CASSTLAGLGTGDNEQFF. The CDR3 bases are TGTGCCAGCAGCACCCTCGCAGGACTGGGGACAGGCGACAATGAGCAGTTCTTC.

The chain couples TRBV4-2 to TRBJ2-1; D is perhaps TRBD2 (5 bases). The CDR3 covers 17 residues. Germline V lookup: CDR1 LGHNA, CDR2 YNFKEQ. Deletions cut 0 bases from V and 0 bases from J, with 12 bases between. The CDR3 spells CASSQDQEASSYNEQFF. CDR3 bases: TGTGCCAGCAGCCAAGATCAGGAGGCGAGCTCCTACAATGAGCAGTTCTTC.

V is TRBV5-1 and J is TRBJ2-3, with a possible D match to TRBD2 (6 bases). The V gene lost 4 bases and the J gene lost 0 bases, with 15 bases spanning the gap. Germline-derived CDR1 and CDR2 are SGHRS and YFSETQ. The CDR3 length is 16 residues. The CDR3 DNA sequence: TGCGCCAGCAGCGGCGGGACCGCCTCTAGCACAGATACGCAGTATTTT. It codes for CASSGGTASSTDTQYF.

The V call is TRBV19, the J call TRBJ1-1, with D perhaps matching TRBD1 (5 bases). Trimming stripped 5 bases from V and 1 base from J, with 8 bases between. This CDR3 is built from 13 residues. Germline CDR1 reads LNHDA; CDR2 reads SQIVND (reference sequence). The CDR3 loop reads CASSPGGNTEAFF. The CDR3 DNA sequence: TGTGCCAGTAGTCCGGGGGGGAACACTGAAGCTTTCTTT.

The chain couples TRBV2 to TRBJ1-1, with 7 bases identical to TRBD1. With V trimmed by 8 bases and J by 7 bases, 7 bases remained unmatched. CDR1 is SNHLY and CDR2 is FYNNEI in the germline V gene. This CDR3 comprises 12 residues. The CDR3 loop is CASEQGFNEAFF. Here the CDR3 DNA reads TGTGCCAGCGAACAGGGGTTTAATGAAGCTTTCTTT.

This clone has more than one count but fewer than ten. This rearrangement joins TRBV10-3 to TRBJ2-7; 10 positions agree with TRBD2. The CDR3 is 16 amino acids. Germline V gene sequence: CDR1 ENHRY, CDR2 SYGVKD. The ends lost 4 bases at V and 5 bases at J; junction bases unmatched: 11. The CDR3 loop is CAISAPGLADGDEQYF. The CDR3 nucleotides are TGTGCCATCAGTGCCCCCGGACTAGCGGATGGTGACGAGCAGTACTTC.

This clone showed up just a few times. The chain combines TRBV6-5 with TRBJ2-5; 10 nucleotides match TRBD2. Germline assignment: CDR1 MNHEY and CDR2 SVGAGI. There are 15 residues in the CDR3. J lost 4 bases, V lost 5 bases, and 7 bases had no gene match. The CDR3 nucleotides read TGTGCCAGCAGTCCCCTAGCGGGAGAAGGAGAGACCCAGTACTTC. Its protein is CASSPLAGEGETQYF.

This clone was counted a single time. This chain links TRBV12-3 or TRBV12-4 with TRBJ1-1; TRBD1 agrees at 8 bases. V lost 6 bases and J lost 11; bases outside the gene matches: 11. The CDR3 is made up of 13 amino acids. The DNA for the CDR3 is TGTGCCAGCAGCGGGTCCTACAGGGGGACGGCTTTCTTT. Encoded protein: CASSGSYRGTAFF.

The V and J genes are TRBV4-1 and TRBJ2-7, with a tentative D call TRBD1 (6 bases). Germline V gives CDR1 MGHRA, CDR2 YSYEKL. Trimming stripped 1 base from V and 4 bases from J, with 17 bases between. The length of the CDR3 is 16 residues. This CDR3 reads CASSQVYSGAKYEQYF. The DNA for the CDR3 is TGCGCCAGCAGCCAAGTTTATTCAGGGGCTAAGTACGAGCAGTACTTC.

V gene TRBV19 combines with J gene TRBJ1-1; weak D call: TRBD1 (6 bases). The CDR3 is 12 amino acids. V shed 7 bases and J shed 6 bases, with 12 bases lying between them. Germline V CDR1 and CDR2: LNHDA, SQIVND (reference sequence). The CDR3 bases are TGTGCCAGTACCCTAGGGGGATCTGAAGCTTTCTTT. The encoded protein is CASTLGGSEAFF.

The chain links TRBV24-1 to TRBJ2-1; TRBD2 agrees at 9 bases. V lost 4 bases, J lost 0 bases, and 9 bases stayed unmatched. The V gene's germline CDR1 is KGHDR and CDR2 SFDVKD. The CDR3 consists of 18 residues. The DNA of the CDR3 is TGTGCCACCAGTGACGGACTAGCGCCAGGGGGCTCCTACAATGAGCAGTTCTTC. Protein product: CATSDGLAPGGSYNEQFF.

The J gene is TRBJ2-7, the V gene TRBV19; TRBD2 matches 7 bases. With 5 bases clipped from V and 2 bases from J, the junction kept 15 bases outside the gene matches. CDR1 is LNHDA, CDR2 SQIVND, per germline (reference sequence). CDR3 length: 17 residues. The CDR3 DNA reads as TGTGCCAGTAGTTCACGCGGGCGGGAGAGAGGGACCTACGAGCAGTACTTC. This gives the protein CASSSRGRERGTYEQYF.

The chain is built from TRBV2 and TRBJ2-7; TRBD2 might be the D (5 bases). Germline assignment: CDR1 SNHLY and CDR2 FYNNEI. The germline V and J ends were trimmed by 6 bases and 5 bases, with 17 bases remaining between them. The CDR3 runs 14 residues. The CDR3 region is CASSRTSVYDEQYF. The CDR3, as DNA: TGTGCCAGCAGCAGGACTTCAGTGTACGACGAGCAGTACTTC.

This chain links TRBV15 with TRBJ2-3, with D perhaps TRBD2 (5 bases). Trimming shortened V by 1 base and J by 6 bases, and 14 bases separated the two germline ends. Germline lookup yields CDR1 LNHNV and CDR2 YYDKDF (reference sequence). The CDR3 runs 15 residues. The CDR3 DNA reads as TGTGCCACCAGCAGAGCAGGCCTAGCCGGGGATACGCAGTATTTT. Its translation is CATSRAGLAGDTQYF.

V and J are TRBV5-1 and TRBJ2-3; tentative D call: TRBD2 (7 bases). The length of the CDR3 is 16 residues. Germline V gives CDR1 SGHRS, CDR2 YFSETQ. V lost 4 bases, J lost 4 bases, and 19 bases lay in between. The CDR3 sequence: CASSRENREGADTQYF. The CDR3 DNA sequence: TGCGCCAGCAGCAGGGAGAACAGGGAGGGGGCAGATACGCAGTATTTT.

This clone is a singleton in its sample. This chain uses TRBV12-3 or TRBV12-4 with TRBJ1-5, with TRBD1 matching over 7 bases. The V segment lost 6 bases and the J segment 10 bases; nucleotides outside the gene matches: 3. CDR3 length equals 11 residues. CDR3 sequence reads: CASSYRGPQHF. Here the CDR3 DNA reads TGTGCCAGCAGCTACAGGGGTCCCCAGCATTTT.

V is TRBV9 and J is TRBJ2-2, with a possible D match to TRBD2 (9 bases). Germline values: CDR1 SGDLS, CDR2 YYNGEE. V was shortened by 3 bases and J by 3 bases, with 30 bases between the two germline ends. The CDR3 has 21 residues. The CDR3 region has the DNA TGTGCCAGCAGCGCGAGAGGGGGCAGGGGGCATGTAGCGGGAGACACCGGGGAGCTGTTTTTT. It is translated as CASSARGGRGHVAGDTGELFF.

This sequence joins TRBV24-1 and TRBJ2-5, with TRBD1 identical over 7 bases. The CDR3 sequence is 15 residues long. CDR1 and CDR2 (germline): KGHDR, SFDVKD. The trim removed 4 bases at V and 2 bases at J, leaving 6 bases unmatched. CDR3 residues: CATSDFRTGQETQYF. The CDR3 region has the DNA TGTGCCACCAGTGACTTCCGGACAGGACAAGAGACCCAGTACTTC.

This CDR3 reads CASSSGQIFRNEQFF. CDR3 nucleotides: TGTGCCAGCAGCTCGGGACAAATTTTCCGCAATGAGCAGTTCTTC. The chain has TRBV9 and TRBJ2-1; perhaps TRBD1 as D (6 bases). The CDR3 has 15 residues. Trimming left V 4 bases short and J 6 bases short, with 17 bases between. Germline values: CDR1 SGDLS, CDR2 YYNGEE.

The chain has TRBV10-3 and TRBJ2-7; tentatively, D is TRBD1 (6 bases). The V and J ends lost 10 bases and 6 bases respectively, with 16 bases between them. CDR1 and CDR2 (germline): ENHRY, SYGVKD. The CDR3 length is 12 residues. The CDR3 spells CATDSLGGEQYF. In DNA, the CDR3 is TGTGCCACCGACTCCTTAGGGGGCGAGCAGTACTTC.

CDR3 residues: CASSRRGPSGNYEQYF. The CDR3, as DNA: TGTGCCAGCAGTCGGAGGGGTCCTAGCGGGAACTACGAGCAGTACTTC. The rearrangement uses TRBV3-1 (or the pseudogene TRBV3-2) and TRBJ2-7; TRBD2 matches 9 bases. The CDR3 consists of 16 residues. Unmatched junction bases numbered 12, after V lost 6 bases and J lost 3 bases. CDR1 and CDR2 from the germline V gene are LGHDT and YNNKEL (reference sequence).